The 5 T cell receptor beta chains below were found in one sample sequenced in a study of T cell responses to AZD1222 COVID-19 vaccine. TCRdb's copy holds only in-frame clones and misses some; the assay was immunoSEQ multiplex PCR. The sample records around 190,000 clones, 90% to 95% being singletons. The sample here was peripheral blood, taken 28 days after the second AZD1222 dose. The source of these receptors is an adult who received the AZD1222 COVID-19 vaccine.

This clone was seen a single time. The chain recombines TRBV19 with TRBJ1-4; D is unresolved. The CDR3 spans 12 residues. Looked up from germline, CDR1 is LNHDA and CDR2 is SQIVND (reference sequence). The V gene lost 4 bases and the J gene lost 8 bases, with 8 bases spanning the gap. The CDR3 DNA is TGTGCCAGTAGTACAAGAAGGGAAAAACTGTTTTTT. This codes for CASSTRREKLFF.

The chain joins TRBV28 to TRBJ2-5, with a weak D call TRBD2 (5 bases). The CDR3 consists of 15 residues. The germline V and J ends were trimmed by 6 bases and 3 bases, with 17 bases remaining between them. Germline assignment: CDR1 MDHEN and CDR2 SYDVKM. CDR3 protein: CASSFPQETKETQYF. The CDR3 coding sequence is TGTGCCAGCAGCTTCCCCCAGGAGACTAAAGAGACCCAGTACTTC.

The chain couples TRBV30 to TRBJ2-3, with 8 bases identical to TRBD2. The V and J ends lost 7 bases and 5 bases, in that order; junction bases with no gene match: 8. The CDR3 has 13 residues. Germline V gives CDR1 GTSNPN, CDR2 SVGIG (reference sequence). The CDR3 DNA sequence: TGTGCCTTTACGGGAGGGCCTAAAGATACGCAGTATTTT. This gives the protein CAFTGGPKDTQYF.

V and J are TRBV7-2 and TRBJ2-1; the D gene is possibly TRBD2 (6 bases). The germline CDR1 and CDR2 sequences are SGHTA and FQGNSA. The CDR3 sequence is 16 residues long. V was pared by 5 bases and J by 7 bases, with 21 bases between. CDR3: CASSLLGTGPSNEQFF. DNA of the CDR3: TGTGCCAGCAGCCTCCTCGGGACTGGACCGTCGAATGAGCAGTTCTTC.

The V and J genes are TRBV28 and TRBJ1-5, with 7 nucleotides matching TRBD1. Looked up from germline, CDR1 is MDHEN and CDR2 is SYDVKM. V shed 1 base, J shed 4 bases, and the junction held 4 bases outside the gene matches. The CDR3 is made up of 15 amino acids. CDR3: CASSLSNRGNQPQHF. CDR3 nucleotides: TGTGCCAGCAGTTTATCGAACAGGGGTAATCAGCCCCAGCATTTT.